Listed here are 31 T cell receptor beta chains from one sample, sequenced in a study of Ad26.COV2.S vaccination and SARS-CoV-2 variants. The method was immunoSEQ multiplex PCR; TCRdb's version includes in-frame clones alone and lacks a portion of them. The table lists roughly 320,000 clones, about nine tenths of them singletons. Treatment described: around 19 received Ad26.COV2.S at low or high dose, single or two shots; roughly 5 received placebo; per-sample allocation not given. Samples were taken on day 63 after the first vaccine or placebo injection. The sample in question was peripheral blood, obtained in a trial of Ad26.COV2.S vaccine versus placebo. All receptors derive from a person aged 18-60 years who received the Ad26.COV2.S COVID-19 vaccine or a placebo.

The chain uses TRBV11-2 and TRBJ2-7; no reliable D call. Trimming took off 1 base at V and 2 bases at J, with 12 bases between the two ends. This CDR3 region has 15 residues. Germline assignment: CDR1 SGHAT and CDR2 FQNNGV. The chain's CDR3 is CASSLGGTNTYEQYF. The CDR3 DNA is TGTGCCAGCAGCTTAGGAGGAACGAATACCTACGAGCAGTACTTC.

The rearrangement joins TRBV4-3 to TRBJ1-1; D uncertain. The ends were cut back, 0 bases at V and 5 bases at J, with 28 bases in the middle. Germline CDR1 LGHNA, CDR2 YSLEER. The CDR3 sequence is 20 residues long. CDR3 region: CASSQDRPAAAGRLDTEAFF. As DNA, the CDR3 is TGCGCCAGCAGCCAAGACCGGCCTGCTGCGGCCGGACGTTTGGATACTGAAGCTTTCTTT.

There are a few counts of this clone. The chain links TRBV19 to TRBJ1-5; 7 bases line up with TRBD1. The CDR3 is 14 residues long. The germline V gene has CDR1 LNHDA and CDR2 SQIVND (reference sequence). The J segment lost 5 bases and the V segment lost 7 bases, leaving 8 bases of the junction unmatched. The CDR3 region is CASTTTGVYQPQHF. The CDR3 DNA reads TGTGCCAGTACTACAACAGGGGTATATCAGCCCCAGCATTTT.

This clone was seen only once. The CDR3 here is CASQDNTEAFF. CDR3 sequence (DNA): TGTGCCTCACAAGATAACACTGAAGCTTTCTTT. The chain has TRBV30 and TRBJ1-1; D uncertain. Germline V gene sequence: CDR1 GTSNPN, CDR2 SVGIG (reference sequence). This CDR3 contains 11 residues. The V and J ends lost 7 bases and 2 bases respectively, with 8 bases between them.

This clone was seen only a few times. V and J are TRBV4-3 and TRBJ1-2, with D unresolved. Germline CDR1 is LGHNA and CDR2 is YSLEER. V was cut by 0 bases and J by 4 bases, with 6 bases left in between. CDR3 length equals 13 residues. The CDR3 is CASSQESIYGYTF. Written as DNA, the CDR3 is TGCGCCAGCAGCCAAGAGTCAATCTATGGCTACACCTTC.

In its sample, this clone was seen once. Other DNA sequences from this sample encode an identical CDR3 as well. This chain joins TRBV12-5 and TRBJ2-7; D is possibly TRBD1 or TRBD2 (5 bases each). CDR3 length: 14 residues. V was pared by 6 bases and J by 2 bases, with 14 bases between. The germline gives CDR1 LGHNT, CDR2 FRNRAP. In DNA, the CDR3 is TGTGCTAGTGGCCCTCGGGACGGTACCTACGAGCAGTACTTC. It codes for CASGPRDGTYEQYF.

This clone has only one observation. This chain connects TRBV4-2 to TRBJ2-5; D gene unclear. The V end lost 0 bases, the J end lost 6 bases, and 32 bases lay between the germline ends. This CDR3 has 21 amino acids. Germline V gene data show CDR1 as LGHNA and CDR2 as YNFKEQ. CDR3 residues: CASSQDAPGPNMGIYRKTQYF. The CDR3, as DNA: TGTGCCAGCAGCCAAGATGCCCCCGGGCCGAACATGGGGATATATAGGAAGACCCAGTACTTC.

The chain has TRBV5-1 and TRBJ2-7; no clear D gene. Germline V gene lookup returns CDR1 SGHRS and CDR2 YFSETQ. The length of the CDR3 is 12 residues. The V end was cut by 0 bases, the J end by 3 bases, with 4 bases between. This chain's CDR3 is CASSLENYEQYF. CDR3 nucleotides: TGCGCCAGCAGCTTGGAGAACTACGAGCAGTACTTC.

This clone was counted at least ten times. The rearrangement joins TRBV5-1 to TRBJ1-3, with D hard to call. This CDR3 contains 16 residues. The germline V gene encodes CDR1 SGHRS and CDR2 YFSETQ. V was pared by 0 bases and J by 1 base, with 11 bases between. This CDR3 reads CASSLDGPRSGNTIYF. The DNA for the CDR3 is TGCGCCAGCAGCTTGGATGGCCCCAGATCTGGAAACACCATATATTTT.

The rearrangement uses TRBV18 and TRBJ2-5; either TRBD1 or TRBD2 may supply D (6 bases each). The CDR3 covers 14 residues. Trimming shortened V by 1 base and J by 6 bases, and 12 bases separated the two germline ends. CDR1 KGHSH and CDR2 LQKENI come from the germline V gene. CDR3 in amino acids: CASSPRGALKTQYF. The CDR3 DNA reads TGTGCCAGCTCACCACGGGGGGCATTAAAGACCCAGTACTTC.

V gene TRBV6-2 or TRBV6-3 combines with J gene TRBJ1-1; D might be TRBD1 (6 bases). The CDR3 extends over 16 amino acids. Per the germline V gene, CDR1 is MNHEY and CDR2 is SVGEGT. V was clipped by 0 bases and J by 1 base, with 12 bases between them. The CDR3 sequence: CASSYSVGRGNTEAFF. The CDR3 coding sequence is TGTGCCAGCAGTTACTCGGTCGGCAGGGGGAACACTGAAGCTTTCTTT.

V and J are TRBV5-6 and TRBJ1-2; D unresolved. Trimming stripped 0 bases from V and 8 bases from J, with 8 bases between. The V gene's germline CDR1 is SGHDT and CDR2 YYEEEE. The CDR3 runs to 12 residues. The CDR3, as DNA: TGTGCCAGCAGCTTGGGGCCGGCAGGCTACACCTTC. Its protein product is CASSLGPAGYTF.

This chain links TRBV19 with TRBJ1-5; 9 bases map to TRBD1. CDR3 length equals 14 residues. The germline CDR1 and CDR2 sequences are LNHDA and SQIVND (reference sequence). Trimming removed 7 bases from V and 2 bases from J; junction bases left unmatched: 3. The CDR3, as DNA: TGTGCCAGTAAACAGGGGGCTGGCAATCAGCCCCAGCATTTT. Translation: CASKQGAGNQPQHF.

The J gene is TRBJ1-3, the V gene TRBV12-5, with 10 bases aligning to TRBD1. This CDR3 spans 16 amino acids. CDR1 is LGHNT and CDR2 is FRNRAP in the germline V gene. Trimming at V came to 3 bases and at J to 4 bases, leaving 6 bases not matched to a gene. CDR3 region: CASGFDRGLRGNTIYF. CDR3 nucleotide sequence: TGTGCTAGTGGTTTCGACAGGGGGCTAAGAGGAAACACCATATATTTT.

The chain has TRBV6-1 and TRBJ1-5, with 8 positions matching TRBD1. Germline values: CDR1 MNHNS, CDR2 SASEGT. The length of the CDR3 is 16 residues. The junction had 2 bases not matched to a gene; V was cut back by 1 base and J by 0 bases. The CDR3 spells CASSEGQGYSNQPQHF. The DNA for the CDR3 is TGTGCCAGCAGTGAAGGACAGGGGTATAGCAATCAGCCCCAGCATTTT.

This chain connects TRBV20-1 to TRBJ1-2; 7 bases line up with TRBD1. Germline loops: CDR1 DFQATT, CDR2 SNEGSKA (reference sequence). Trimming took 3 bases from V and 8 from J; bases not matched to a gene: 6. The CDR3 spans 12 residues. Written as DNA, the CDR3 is TGCAGTGCTAGTGAAGGGGGCTTAGGCTACACCTTC. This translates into CSASEGGLGYTF.

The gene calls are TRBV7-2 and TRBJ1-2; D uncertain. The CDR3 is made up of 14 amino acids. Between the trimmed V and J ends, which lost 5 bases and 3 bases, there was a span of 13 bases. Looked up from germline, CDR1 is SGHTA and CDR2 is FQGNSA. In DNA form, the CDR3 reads TGTGCCAGCAGCCCCGTTGGCGGTGACTATGGCTACACCTTC. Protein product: CASSPVGGDYGYTF.

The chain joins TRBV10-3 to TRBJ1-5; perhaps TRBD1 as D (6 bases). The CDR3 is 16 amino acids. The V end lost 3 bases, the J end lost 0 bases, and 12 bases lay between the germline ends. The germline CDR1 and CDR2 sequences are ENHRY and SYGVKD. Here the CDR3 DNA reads TGTGCCATCAGTGACCCAGAGGGGGGTAGCAATCAGCCCCAGCATTTT. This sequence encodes CAISDPEGGSNQPQHF.

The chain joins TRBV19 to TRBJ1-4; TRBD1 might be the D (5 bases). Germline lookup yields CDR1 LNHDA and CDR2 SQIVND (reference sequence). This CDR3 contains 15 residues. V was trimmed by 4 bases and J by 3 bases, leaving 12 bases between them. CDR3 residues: CASSRRKGANEKLFF. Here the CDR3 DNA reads TGTGCCAGTAGTAGACGCAAAGGGGCTAATGAAAAACTGTTTTTT.

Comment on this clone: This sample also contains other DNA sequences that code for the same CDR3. The chain's CDR3 is CASSLSDYEQYF. The CDR3 DNA reads as TGTGCCAGCAGCTTATCTGATTACGAGCAGTACTTC. The chain combines TRBV7-9 with TRBJ2-7; D gene ambiguous. Trimming removed 2 bases from V and 4 bases from J, with 6 bases in between. The CDR3 runs 12 residues. The V gene's germline CDR1 is SEHNR and CDR2 FQNEAQ (reference sequence). The full variable domain, in which reference TRBV7-9 and TRBJ2-7 provide the parts outside the CDR3, is DTGVSQNPRHKITKRGQNVTFRCDPISEHNRLYWYRQTLGQGPEFLTYFQNEAQLEKSRLLSDRFSAERPKGSFSTLEIQRTEQGDSAMYLCASSLSDYEQYFGPGTRLTVT.

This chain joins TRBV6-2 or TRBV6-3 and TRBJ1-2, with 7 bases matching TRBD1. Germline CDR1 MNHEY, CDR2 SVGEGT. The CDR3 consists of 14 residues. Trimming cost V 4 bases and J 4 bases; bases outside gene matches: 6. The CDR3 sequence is CASSFKTGTYGYTF. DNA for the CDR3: TGTGCCAGCAGTTTCAAGACAGGGACCTATGGCTACACCTTC.

The CDR3 DNA follows: TGTGCCAGCAGCTCTGGACTAGCGGGAAGCACAGATACGCAGTATTTT. Its translation is CASSSGLAGSTDTQYF. The chain joins TRBV5-4 to TRBJ2-3; TRBD2 agrees at 12 bases. The CDR3 is made up of 16 amino acids. Germline V gives CDR1 SGHNT, CDR2 YYREEE (reference sequence). V lost 3 bases to trimming and J lost 0 bases; unmatched junction nucleotides: 2.

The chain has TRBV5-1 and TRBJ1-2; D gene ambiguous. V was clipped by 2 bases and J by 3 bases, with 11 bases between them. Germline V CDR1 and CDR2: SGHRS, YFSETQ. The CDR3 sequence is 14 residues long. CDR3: CASSFTDNDYGYTF. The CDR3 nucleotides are TGCGCCAGCAGCTTTACAGACAACGACTATGGCTACACCTTC. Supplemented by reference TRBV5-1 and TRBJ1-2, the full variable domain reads KAGVTQTPRYLIKTRGQQVTLSCSPISGHRSVSWYQQTPGQGLQFLFEYFSETQRNKGNFPGRFSGRQFSNSRSEMNVSTLELGDSALYLCASSFTDNDYGYTFGSGTRLTVV.

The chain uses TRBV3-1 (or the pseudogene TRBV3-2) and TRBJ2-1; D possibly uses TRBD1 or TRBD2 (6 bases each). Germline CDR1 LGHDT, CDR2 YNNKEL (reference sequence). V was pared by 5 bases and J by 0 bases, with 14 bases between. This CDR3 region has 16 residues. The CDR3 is CASSYLEGGSYNEQFF. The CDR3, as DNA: TGTGCCAGCAGCTATTTAGAGGGGGGCTCCTACAATGAGCAGTTCTTC.

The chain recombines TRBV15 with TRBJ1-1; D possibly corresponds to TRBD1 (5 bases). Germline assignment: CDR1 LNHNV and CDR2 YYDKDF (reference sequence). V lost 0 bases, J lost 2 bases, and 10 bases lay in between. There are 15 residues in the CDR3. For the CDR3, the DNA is TGTGCCACCAGCAGAGAGAGGGGCAGCAACACTGAAGCTTTCTTT. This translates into CATSRERGSNTEAFF. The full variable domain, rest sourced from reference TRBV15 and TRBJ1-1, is DAMVIQNPRYQVTQFGKPVTLSCSQTLNHNVMYWYQQKSSQAPKLLFHYYDKDFNNEADTPDNFQSRRPNTSFCFLDIRSPGLGDTAMYLCATSRERGSNTEAFFGQGTRLTVV.

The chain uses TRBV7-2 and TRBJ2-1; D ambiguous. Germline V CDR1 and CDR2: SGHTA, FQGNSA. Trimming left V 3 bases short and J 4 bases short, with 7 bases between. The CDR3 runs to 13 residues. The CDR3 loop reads CASSFSRYNEQFF. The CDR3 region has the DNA TGTGCCAGCAGCTTCTCTCGGTACAATGAGCAGTTCTTC.

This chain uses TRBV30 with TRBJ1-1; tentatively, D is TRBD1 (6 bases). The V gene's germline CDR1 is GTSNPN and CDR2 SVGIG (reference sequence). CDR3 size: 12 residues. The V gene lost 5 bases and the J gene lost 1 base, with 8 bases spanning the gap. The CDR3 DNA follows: TGTGCCTGGGGACAGACGAACACTGAAGCTTTCTTT. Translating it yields CAWGQTNTEAFF.

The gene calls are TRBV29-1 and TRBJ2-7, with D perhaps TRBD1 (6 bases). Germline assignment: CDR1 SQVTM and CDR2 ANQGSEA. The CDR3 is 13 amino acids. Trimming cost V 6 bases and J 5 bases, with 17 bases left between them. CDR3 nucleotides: TGCAGCGTGGGCGTAATGGGGGCTCACGAGCAGTACTTC. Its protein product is CSVGVMGAHEQYF.

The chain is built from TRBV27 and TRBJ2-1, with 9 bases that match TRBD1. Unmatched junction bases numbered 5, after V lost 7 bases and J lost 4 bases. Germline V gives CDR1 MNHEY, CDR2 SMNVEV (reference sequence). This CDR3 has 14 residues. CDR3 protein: CASTAGTGYNEQFF. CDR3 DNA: TGTGCCAGCACCGCCGGGACAGGGTACAATGAGCAGTTCTTC.

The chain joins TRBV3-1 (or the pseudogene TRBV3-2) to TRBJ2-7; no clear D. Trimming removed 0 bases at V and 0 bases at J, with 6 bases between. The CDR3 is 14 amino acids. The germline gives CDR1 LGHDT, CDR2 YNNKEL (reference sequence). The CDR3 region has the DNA TGTGCCAGCAGCCAAGAAACCGTCTCCTACGAGCAGTACTTC. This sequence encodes CASSQETVSYEQYF.

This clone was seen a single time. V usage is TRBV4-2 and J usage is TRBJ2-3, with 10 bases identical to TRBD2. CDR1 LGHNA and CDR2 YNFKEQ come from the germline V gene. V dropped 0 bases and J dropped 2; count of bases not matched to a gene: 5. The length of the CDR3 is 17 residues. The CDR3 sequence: CASSQDGLAGDTDTQYF. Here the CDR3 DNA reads TGTGCCAGCAGCCAAGATGGCCTAGCGGGGGACACAGATACGCAGTATTTT.